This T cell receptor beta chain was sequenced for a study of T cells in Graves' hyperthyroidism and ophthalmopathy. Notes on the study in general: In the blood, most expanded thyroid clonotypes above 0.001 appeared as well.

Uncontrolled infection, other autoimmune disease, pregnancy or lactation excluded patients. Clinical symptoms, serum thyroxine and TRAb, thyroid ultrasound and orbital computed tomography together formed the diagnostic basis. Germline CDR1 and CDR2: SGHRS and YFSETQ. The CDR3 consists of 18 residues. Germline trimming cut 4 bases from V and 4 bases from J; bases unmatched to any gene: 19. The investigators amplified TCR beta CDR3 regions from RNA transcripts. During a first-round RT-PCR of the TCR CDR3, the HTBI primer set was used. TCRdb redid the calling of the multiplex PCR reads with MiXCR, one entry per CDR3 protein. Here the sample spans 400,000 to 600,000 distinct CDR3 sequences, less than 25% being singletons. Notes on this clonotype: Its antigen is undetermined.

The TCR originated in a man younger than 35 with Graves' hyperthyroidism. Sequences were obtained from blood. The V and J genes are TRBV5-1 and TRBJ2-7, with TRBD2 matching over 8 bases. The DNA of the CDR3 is TGCGCCAGCAGCCAGCCTCGCACAGGGACCCGGGAGGGTTACGAGCAGTACTTC. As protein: CASSQPRTGTREGYEQYF.